The source of this T cell receptor (beta chain) is a study of blood T cell repertoires in COVID-19. Looking at the study overall: Italy, Spain and the United States were the sources of the convalescent and acute COVID-19 samples. T cells, B-cell-depleted T cells, or PBMCs supplied cDNA or gDNA.

Sequenced by immunoSEQ multiplex PCR; TCRdb stores in-frame clones only, minus some. The sample has about 170,000 clones, around 88% seen once. Germline CDR1 and CDR2: SEHNR and FQNEAQ (reference sequence). Trimming took 5 bases from V and 2 from J; bases not matched to a gene: 5. This CDR3 contains 17 residues. This chain uses TRBV7-9 with TRBJ2-1, with 14 positions matching TRBD2. The sample was peripheral blood. This receptor was obtained from a woman in her 70s who had recovered from COVID-19. In DNA, the CDR3 is TGTGCCAGCAGCCCACCGGGACTAGCGGGAGCCTACAATGAGCAGTTCTTC. It is translated as CASSPPGLAGAYNEQFF.